This TCR beta chain emerged from a study of blood T cell repertoires in COVID-19. At the level of the study: Whether acute or convalescent, the COVID-19 samples came from the United States, Italy and Spain. T cells, B-cell-depleted T cells, or PBMCs supplied cDNA or gDNA.

Here immunoSEQ multiplex PCR was the method, and the copy in TCRdb shows in-frame clones only, minus some. The data contain approximately 150,000 clones, 80% to 85% of them singletons. V lost 3 bases, J lost 5 bases, and 4 bases stayed unmatched. This CDR3 is built from 15 residues. CDR1 is LNHDA, CDR2 SQIVND, per germline (reference sequence). Material for sequencing was peripheral blood. The rearrangement joins TRBV19 to TRBJ2-3; TRBD1 aligns across 11 bases. The clonotype originates from a man between 65 and 85 years old with active or convalescent COVID-19. The CDR3: CASSIRDRGKDTQYF. The CDR3 DNA reads as TGTGCCAGTAGTATTAGGGACAGGGGGAAAGATACGCAGTATTTT.